The 20 T cell receptor beta chains listed next were all sequenced from one sample in a study of blood T cell repertoires in COVID-19. Assay: immunoSEQ multiplex PCR; the TCRdb copy retains only in-frame clones and omits some. The data show 130,000 or so clones, with around 81% seen just once and roughly 1.6% held by the top ten. The sequencing sample was made of peripheral blood. Receptors were obtained from a human donor in a cohort sampled during active COVID-19.

V gene TRBV11-1 combines with J gene TRBJ2-1, with 15 positions matching TRBD2. V shed 5 bases, J shed 9 bases, and the junction held 5 bases outside the gene matches. Germline CDR1 SGHAT, CDR2 FQDESV (reference sequence). The CDR3 runs 15 residues. CDR3 protein: CASSQGLAGGVEQFF. The DNA of the CDR3 is TGTGCCAGCAGCCAGGGACTAGCGGGAGGAGTTGAGCAGTTCTTC. The entire variable domain, with the rest obtained from reference TRBV11-1 and TRBJ2-1, is as follows: EAEVAQSPRYKITEKSQAVAFWCDPISGHATLYWYRQILGQGPELLVQFQDESVVDDSQLPKDRFSAERLKGVDSTLKIQPAELGDSAMYLCASSQGLAGGVEQFFGPGTRLTVL.

This sequence joins TRBV19 and TRBJ1-2, with 8 bases matching TRBD1. CDR3 length: 18 amino acids. The germline CDR1 and CDR2 sequences are LNHDA and SQIVND (reference sequence). V gave up 5 bases and J gave up 2 bases; unmatched junction bases: 16. The CDR3: CASSGPPGQVIRNYGYTF. The CDR3 DNA sequence: TGTGCCAGTAGTGGACCTCCGGGACAGGTGATCCGGAACTATGGCTACACCTTC.

The chain is built from TRBV14 and TRBJ2-2, with 9 bases fitting TRBD2. Germline V gene sequence: CDR1 SGHDN, CDR2 FVKESK. V lost 4 bases to trimming and J lost 4 bases; unmatched junction nucleotides: 19. The CDR3 spans 20 residues. CDR3 in DNA: TGTGCCAGCAGCCCGCGCCGTGGGGCCGACCTGCGGGGGGGCACCGGGGAGCTGTTTTTT. It is translated as CASSPRRGADLRGGTGELFF.

The chain combines TRBV4-3 with TRBJ2-1; 11 positions agree with TRBD2. V lost 2 bases to trimming and J lost 8 bases; unmatched junction nucleotides: 2. CDR1 and CDR2 from the germline V gene are LGHNA and YSLEER. This CDR3 contains 14 residues. The CDR3 is CASSQTSGSHEQFF. CDR3 DNA sequence: TGCGCCAGCAGCCAAACTAGCGGGAGTCATGAGCAGTTCTTC.

This clone was recorded only once. V usage is TRBV6-6 and J usage is TRBJ2-7; TRBD2 agrees at 8 bases. Germline CDR1 reads MNHNY; CDR2 reads SVGAGI (reference sequence). This CDR3 is 12 amino acids long. V trimming: 11 bases; J trimming: 0 bases; junction bases outside the gene matches: 3. The CDR3 loop reads CAVAGFSYEQYF. The CDR3 DNA follows: TGTGCCGTAGCGGGGTTCTCCTACGAGCAGTACTTC.

The genes are TRBV6-1 and TRBJ1-1, with D possibly matching TRBD1 (6 bases). Germline V gene data show CDR1 as MNHNS and CDR2 as SASEGT. The CDR3 has 13 amino acids. V lost 6 bases and J 4 bases, leaving 12 bases between the germline ends. The CDR3 spells CASRVRGGTEAFF. For the CDR3, the DNA is TGTGCCAGCAGAGTCCGAGGGGGCACTGAAGCTTTCTTT.

Concerning this clone: This sample includes further DNA sequences coding for the same CDR3. This CDR3 reads CASSINYGYTF. The CDR3, as DNA: TGTGCCAGCAGCATTAACTATGGCTACACCTTC. The chain uses TRBV28 and TRBJ1-2; D ambiguous. With 6 bases removed from V and 1 base from J, the gap between germline ends came to 3 bases. Germline V gives CDR1 MDHEN, CDR2 SYDVKM. This CDR3 is 11 amino acids long.

The chain couples TRBV15 to TRBJ2-2; 7 bases fit TRBD1. The CDR3 extends over 16 amino acids. Germline V gene sequence: CDR1 LNHNV, CDR2 YYDKDF (reference sequence). The trim removed 2 bases at V and 5 bases at J, leaving 8 bases unmatched. The CDR3 sequence: CATSRLPGQTTGELFF. CDR3 coding DNA: TGTGCCACCAGCAGATTACCGGGACAGACAACCGGGGAGCTGTTTTTT.

The chain combines TRBV28 with TRBJ1-6; D is unresolved. This CDR3 comprises 14 residues. The V end lost 5 bases, the J end lost 10 bases, and 15 bases lay between the germline ends. Per the germline V gene, CDR1 is MDHEN and CDR2 is SYDVKM. The CDR3 loop reads CASSPTQATSPLHF. In DNA, the CDR3 is TGTGCCAGCAGTCCGACCCAAGCGACGTCACCCCTCCACTTT.

The rearrangement uses TRBV4-2 and TRBJ2-7; a possible D gene is TRBD2 (6 bases). Between the trimmed V and J ends, which lost 1 base and 2 bases, there was a span of 9 bases. Germline lookup yields CDR1 LGHNA and CDR2 YNFKEQ. The CDR3 consists of 14 residues. Here the CDR3 DNA reads TGTGCCAGCAGCCAAGCACGGGAGCCCTACGAGCAGTACTTC. Translating it yields CASSQAREPYEQYF.

The V and J genes are TRBV28 and TRBJ1-6; 7 nucleotides line up with TRBD1. V shed 7 bases, J shed 6 bases, and the junction held 3 bases outside the gene matches. The CDR3 consists of 13 residues. Looked up from germline, CDR1 is MDHEN and CDR2 is SYDVKM. The CDR3 DNA reads as TGTGCCAGCAAGGGGGCGCTTAATTCACCCCTCCACTTT. Translated, it gives CASKGALNSPLHF.

The chain couples TRBV7-9 to TRBJ2-3; 7 positions agree with TRBD1. The germline CDR1 and CDR2 sequences are SEHNR and FQNEAQ (reference sequence). J lost 2 bases, V lost 3 bases, and 2 bases had no gene match. This CDR3 contains 14 residues. The CDR3 nucleotides read TGTGCCAGCAGCTTGACAGGGATCACAGATACGCAGTATTTT. Residues: CASSLTGITDTQYF. Complete variable domain (other parts from reference TRBV7-9 and TRBJ2-3): DTGVSQNPRHKITKRGQNVTFRCDPISEHNRLYWYRQTLGQGPEFLTYFQNEAQLEKSRLLSDRFSAERPKGSFSTLEIQRTEQGDSAMYLCASSLTGITDTQYFGPGTRLTVL.

The V gene is TRBV5-1, the J gene TRBJ2-7, with 10 bases that match TRBD2. The CDR3 has 15 amino acids. Germline assignment: CDR1 SGHRS and CDR2 YFSETQ. The V and J ends lost 2 bases and 3 bases, in that order; junction bases with no gene match: 5. The CDR3 DNA is TGCGCCAGCAGCTTAACTCTAGCGGGAGACTACGAGCAGTACTTC. Translated, it gives CASSLTLAGDYEQYF.

In nucleotides, the CDR3 is TGTGCCAGCCAGCGGGAGCGTAATGAGCAGTTCTTC. Amino acid sequence: CASQRERNEQFF. The rearrangement uses TRBV5-4 and TRBJ2-1; 8 positions agree with TRBD2. The germline gives CDR1 SGHNT, CDR2 YYREEE (reference sequence). The CDR3 contains 12 residues. With 7 bases clipped from V and 7 bases from J, the junction kept 4 bases outside the gene matches.

This chain joins TRBV11-1 and TRBJ2-3, with 7 bases fitting TRBD2. The CDR3 covers 13 residues. V gave up 2 bases and J gave up 10 bases; unmatched junction bases: 6. Germline V gene lookup returns CDR1 SGHAT and CDR2 FQDESV (reference sequence). This CDR3 reads CASSLSSSGPQYF. The CDR3, as DNA: TGTGCCAGCAGCTTATCCTCTAGCGGCCCGCAGTATTTT. The full variable domain, completed using reference TRBV11-1 and TRBJ2-3, is EAEVAQSPRYKITEKSQAVAFWCDPISGHATLYWYRQILGQGPELLVQFQDESVVDDSQLPKDRFSAERLKGVDSTLKIQPAELGDSAMYLCASSLSSSGPQYFGPGTRLTVL.

The rearrangement joins TRBV5-1 to TRBJ2-1; 15 bases match TRBD2. CDR1 and CDR2 (germline): SGHRS, YFSETQ. CDR3 length equals 16 residues. V was clipped by 0 bases and J by 9 bases; unmatched bases: 4. The DNA of the CDR3 is TGCGCCAGCAGCTTGGGGACTAGCGGGAGGGATGGTGAGCAGTTCTTC. Its protein is CASSLGTSGRDGEQFF.

The chain couples TRBV5-1 to TRBJ2-2, with 16 positions matching TRBD2. This CDR3 is 16 amino acids long. The germline CDR1 and CDR2 sequences are SGHRS and YFSETQ. J was trimmed by 5 bases and V by 4 bases; bases with no gene match: 2. This CDR3 reads CASSGTSGRGTGELFF. CDR3 nucleotide sequence: TGCGCCAGCAGCGGGACTAGCGGGAGGGGTACCGGGGAGCTGTTTTTT.

The chain combines TRBV28 with TRBJ2-7; perhaps TRBD2 as D (6 bases). The CDR3 is 15 residues long. Germline V gives CDR1 MDHEN, CDR2 SYDVKM. The chain's CDR3 is CVSTRASPVAGEQYF. CDR3 nucleotides: TGTGTTTCAACCCGGGCCTCGCCTGTTGCGGGGGAGCAGTACTTC. Filled out from reference TRBV28 and TRBJ2-7, the complete variable domain reads DVKVTQSSRYLVKRTGEKVFLECVQDMDHENMFWYRQDPGLGLRLIYFSYDVKMKEKGDIPEGYSVSREKKERFSLILESASTNQTSMYLCVSTRASPVAGEQYFGPGTRLTVT.

V gene TRBV2 combines with J gene TRBJ1-3; D not certain. V was cut by 2 bases and J by 4 bases, with 9 bases left in between. CDR3 size: 14 residues. Germline CDR1 is SNHLY and CDR2 is FYNNEI. The CDR3 region has the DNA TGTGCCAGCAGTGAATCCTTCTCCGGAAACACCATATATTTT. Its protein is CASSESFSGNTIYF.

This chain connects TRBV3-1 (or the pseudogene TRBV3-2) to TRBJ2-3; the match to TRBD1 covers 9 bases. The CDR3 sequence is 17 residues long. CDR1 and CDR2 from the germline V gene are LGHDT and YNNKEL (reference sequence). Germline trimming cut 4 bases from V and 4 bases from J; bases unmatched to any gene: 12. The CDR3 spells CASSPLPGTGRADTQYF. The CDR3 DNA follows: TGTGCCAGCAGCCCCCTACCAGGGACAGGGAGGGCAGATACGCAGTATTTT.